Below, 28 T cell receptor beta chains from the same sample are listed, as sequenced in a study of blood T cells in healthy people across ages. Primed by a sample-barcoded 5' primer and a J-beta primer mix, a second PCR proceeded for roughly 6 to 12 cycles. TCRdb fed the 5' RACE reads into MiXCR, producing one record per CDR3 protein. The sample lists about 1.6 million distinct CDR3 sequences; around 35% were seen once. The source material was blood. The origin of the receptors is a young woman in good health.

This clonotype was detected a few times. The chain links TRBV27 to TRBJ1-2, with D hard to call. CDR3 length equals 13 residues. V was shortened by 5 bases and J by 2 bases, with 9 bases between the two germline ends. Germline V gene lookup returns CDR1 MNHEY and CDR2 SMNVEV (reference sequence). As DNA, the CDR3 is TGTGCCAGCAGTACGGCCGGGAACTATGGCTACACCTTC. Protein: CASSTAGNYGYTF.

Comments on this clonotype: One junction end disagrees with the germline gene, perhaps due to a read error. The J gene is TRBJ1-5, the V gene TRBV6-1; possible D gene TRBD1, 6 bases. The CDR3 totals 15 residues. CDR1 MNHNS and CDR2 SASEGT come from the germline V gene. The CDR3 nucleotides read TGCGCCAGCACCCTACGGACAGCTAGCAATCAGCCCCAGCATTTT. Its protein product is CASTLRTASNQPQHF.

This clonotype has a count of ten or more. The chain combines TRBV4-1 with TRBJ2-3; 9 bases align to TRBD2. The CDR3 length is 15 residues. Germline CDR1 and CDR2: MGHRA and YSYEKL. V lost 2 bases, J lost 6 bases, and 6 bases stayed unmatched. The CDR3 sequence: CASSQLGLASDTQYF. In DNA form, the CDR3 reads TGCGCCAGCAGCCAATTGGGACTAGCAAGCGATACGCAGTATTTT.

The V gene is TRBV2, the J gene TRBJ2-7, with 9 bases fitting TRBD1. CDR3 length: 14 residues. Germline CDR1 reads SNHLY; CDR2 reads FYNNEI. V was clipped by 10 bases and J by 7 bases; unmatched bases: 14. The CDR3 DNA is TGTGCCACCAACCCGGGACAGGGTAGTGGAGAGCAGTACTTC. It codes for CATNPGQGSGEQYF. Full variable domain (missing parts from reference TRBV2 and TRBJ2-7): EPEVTQTPSHQVTQMGQEVILRCVPISNHLYFYWYRQILGQKVEFLVSFYNNEISEKSEIFDDQFSVERPDGSNFTLKIRSTKLEDSAMYFCATNPGQGSGEQYFGPGTRLTVT.

The J gene is TRBJ2-7, the V gene TRBV3-1, with D unresolved. Germline V gene data show CDR1 as LGHDT and CDR2 as YNNKEL (reference sequence). Trimming removed 0 bases at V and 7 bases at J, with 10 bases between. The CDR3 runs to 13 residues. The CDR3 region has the DNA TGTGCCAGCAGCCAAGATCTCCCGCGAGAGCAGTACTTC. Its translation: CASSQDLPREQYF.

Only a few counts were recorded for this clonotype. This chain uses TRBV30 with TRBJ1-5; D might be TRBD1 (6 bases). The CDR3 covers 14 residues. V lost 2 bases, J lost 5 bases, and 13 bases lay in between. Germline values: CDR1 GTSNPN, CDR2 SVGIG (reference sequence). The CDR3 DNA reads TGTGCCTGGAGTCACACAGGGACCGATCAGCCCCAGCATTTT. This encodes CAWSHTGTDQPQHF.

There are a few counts of this clonotype. The chain uses TRBV20-1 and TRBJ2-6; possibly TRBD1 or TRBD2 for D (5 bases each). Germline values: CDR1 DFQATT, CDR2 SNEGSKA (reference sequence). This CDR3 comprises 15 residues. The V gene lost 6 bases and the J gene lost 4 bases, with 16 bases spanning the gap. The CDR3 DNA follows: TGCAGTGCCCGGGGCATTCAGCTGGGGGCCAACGTCCTGACTTTC. Translation gives CSARGIQLGANVLTF.

The table lists this clonotype with a few counts. The V and J genes are TRBV5-1 and TRBJ2-1; 12 bases match TRBD2. CDR3 length: 16 amino acids. Germline V lookup: CDR1 SGHRS, CDR2 YFSETQ. The trim removed 3 bases at V and 6 bases at J, leaving 7 bases unmatched. DNA for the CDR3: TGCGCCAGCAGCTCCGACCCTAGCGGGAGGGCCAATGAGCAGTTCTTC. Protein product: CASSSDPSGRANEQFF.

This clonotype was detected only a few times. The rearrangement uses TRBV20-1 and TRBJ1-4; D is undetermined. Trimming removed 1 base from V and 2 bases from J, with 5 bases in between. In germline, CDR1 is DFQATT, CDR2 SNEGSKA (reference sequence). This CDR3 region has 13 residues. For the CDR3, the DNA is TGCAGTGCTAGAGGGACGACTAATGAAAAACTGTTTTTT. It codes for CSARGTTNEKLFF.

The CDR3 sequence: CATPGQGGTEAFF. CDR3 nucleotides: TGTGCCACTCCGGGACAGGGGGGCACTGAAGCTTTCTTT. The chain couples TRBV6-5 to TRBJ1-1, with 11 bases aligning to TRBD1. This CDR3 contains 13 residues. CDR1 MNHEY and CDR2 SVGAGI come from the germline V gene. Germline trimming cut 10 bases from V and 4 bases from J; bases unmatched to any gene: 5.

This clonotype appeared once. The V call is TRBV20-1, the J call TRBJ2-1; the D is unclear. Trimming pared 6 bases from V and 0 bases from J, leaving 15 bases between. In germline, CDR1 is DFQATT, CDR2 SNEGSKA (reference sequence). The CDR3 has 15 residues. CDR3 region: CSASPGRRSYNEQFF. The CDR3 DNA is TGCAGTGCCAGTCCCGGCCGTCGCTCCTACAATGAGCAGTTCTTC.

This sequence joins TRBV15 and TRBJ2-7; no reliable D call. The germline gives CDR1 LNHNV, CDR2 YYDKDF (reference sequence). The CDR3 spans 17 residues. The V gene lost 4 bases and the J gene lost 1 base, with 20 bases spanning the gap. CDR3 bases: TGTGCCACCAGCAAAAGTGGGTCAACTTACATGTCCTACGAGCAGTACTTC. Encoded protein: CATSKSGSTYMSYEQYF.

This clonotype came up a few times. The rearrangement uses TRBV27 and TRBJ2-7; TRBD2 might be the D (6 bases). Trimming took off 0 bases at V and 2 bases at J, with 11 bases between the two ends. Looked up from germline, CDR1 is MNHEY and CDR2 is SMNVEV (reference sequence). CDR3 length equals 15 residues. DNA for the CDR3: TGTGCCAGCAGTTTATCACCAGCGGGCCCCTACGAGCAGTACTTC. Translation: CASSLSPAGPYEQYF.

This clonotype was seen ten or more times. The chain recombines TRBV4-1 with TRBJ1-2; D remains ambiguous. Trimming cost V 0 bases and J 8 bases, with 10 bases left between them. CDR1 and CDR2 (germline): MGHRA, YSYEKL. The length of the CDR3 is 13 residues. The CDR3 bases are TGCGCCAGCAGCCAAGATCGAAGGAGAGGCTACACCTTC. This gives the protein CASSQDRRRGYTF.

V gene TRBV15 combines with J gene TRBJ1-1; D is uncertain. Germline V lookup: CDR1 LNHNV, CDR2 YYDKDF (reference sequence). Trimming took off 8 bases at V and 0 bases at J, with 10 bases between the two ends. The CDR3 extends over 13 amino acids. The CDR3 DNA sequence: TGTGCCACCGCCGACAAATTGAACACTGAAGCTTTCTTT. The encoded protein is CATADKLNTEAFF.

A single count supports this clonotype. V and J are TRBV5-1 and TRBJ2-2, with 8 nucleotides matching TRBD2. The V and J ends lost 6 bases and 2 bases, in that order; junction bases with no gene match: 6. CDR3 size: 15 residues. CDR1 is SGHRS, CDR2 YFSETQ, per germline. CDR3 coding DNA: TGCGCCAGCACGGGGGGGACTTCCAACACCGGGGAGCTGTTTTTT. This encodes CASTGGTSNTGELFF. Complete variable domain (other parts from reference TRBV5-1 and TRBJ2-2): KAGVTQTPRYLIKTRGQQVTLSCSPISGHRSVSWYQQTPGQGLQFLFEYFSETQRNKGNFPGRFSGRQFSNSRSEMNVSTLELGDSALYLCASTGGTSNTGELFFGEGSRLTVL.

The chain uses TRBV29-1 and TRBJ2-3; D is ambiguous. Deletions cut 7 bases from V and 0 bases from J, with 8 bases between. This CDR3 comprises 12 residues. CDR1 SQVTM and CDR2 ANQGSEA come from the germline V gene. The DNA of the CDR3 is TGCAGCGCCCAACAAAGCACAGATACGCAGTATTTT. Amino acids: CSAQQSTDTQYF.

J is TRBJ1-1 and V is TRBV29-1, with D possibly being TRBD1 (5 bases). The germline V gene encodes CDR1 SQVTM and CDR2 ANQGSEA. The CDR3 is 14 residues long. V was pared by 0 bases and J by 0 bases, with 8 bases between. CDR3 DNA sequence: TGCAGCGTTGAAGAACGGACAATGAACACTGAAGCTTTCTTT. Its translation is CSVEERTMNTEAFF.

The chain is built from TRBV20-1 and TRBJ2-7; D is ambiguous. V lost 3 bases, J lost 1 base, and 7 bases lay in between. This CDR3 region has 12 residues. Germline CDR1 and CDR2: DFQATT and SNEGSKA (reference sequence). The CDR3 loop reads CSASMESYEQYF. The CDR3 region has the DNA TGCAGTGCTAGCATGGAGTCCTACGAGCAGTACTTC.

The chain uses TRBV11-2 and TRBJ2-2; D remains ambiguous. CDR1 SGHAT and CDR2 FQNNGV come from the germline V gene. V shed 5 bases and J shed 7 bases, with 11 bases lying between them. This CDR3 comprises 13 residues. CDR3 nucleotide sequence: TGTGCCAGCAGCCCCGTAACGGGCGGGGAGCTGTTTTTT. This encodes CASSPVTGGELFF.

This clonotype was found a few times. The V gene is TRBV9, the J gene TRBJ2-7, with a weak D call TRBD2 (6 bases). The CDR3 has 15 amino acids. V gave up 0 bases and J gave up 2 bases, with 12 bases separating them. The germline V gene has CDR1 SGDLS and CDR2 YYNGEE. The CDR3 here is CASSVEERVTYEQYF. The CDR3 DNA follows: TGTGCCAGCAGCGTAGAAGAGCGGGTTACCTACGAGCAGTACTTC.

This clonotype has only a few counts. The chain couples TRBV6-2 or TRBV6-3 to TRBJ2-7, with D tentatively TRBD2 (5 bases). The end of the DNA fits TRBJ2-5 better, so the J call may be wrong. Germline CDR1 and CDR2: MNHEY and SVGEGT. The length of the CDR3 is 16 residues. In nucleotides, the CDR3 is TGTGCCAGCAGACCCTCCGGGGTCATCGTGAAAAAGACCCAGTACTTC. Amino acid sequence: CASRPSGVIVKKTQYF.

This chain connects TRBV3-1 to TRBJ2-1; 11 bases are shared with TRBD2. Germline trimming cut 3 bases from V and 4 bases from J; bases unmatched to any gene: 5. CDR1 and CDR2 from the germline V gene are LGHDT and YNNKEL (reference sequence). The CDR3 covers 16 residues. The CDR3 sequence: CASSHHSGGAYNEQFF. DNA for the CDR3: TGTGCCAGCAGCCACCATAGCGGGGGGGCTTACAATGAGCAGTTCTTC.

The V and J genes are TRBV18 and TRBJ2-7, with D maybe TRBD2 (5 bases). CDR3 length equals 14 residues. Germline-derived CDR1 and CDR2 are KGHSH and LQKENI. Trimming took off 3 bases at V and 2 bases at J, with 11 bases between the two ends. CDR3 sequence: CASSPEDPPYEQYF. CDR3 DNA sequence: TGTGCCAGCTCACCGGAGGATCCCCCCTACGAGCAGTACTTC.

Worth noting for this clonotype: This may come from a read error, since a much larger clone is one base off. The J gene is TRBJ1-2, the V gene TRBV4-1; 7 bases line up with TRBD1. This CDR3 contains 15 residues. CDR1 and CDR2 (germline): MGHRA, YSYEKL. CDR3 amino acids: CAGSQDNRGDYGYTF. CDR3 coding DNA: TGCGCCGGCAGCCAAGACAACAGGGGTGACTATGGCTACACCTTC.

The chain has TRBV20-1 and TRBJ2-4, with 10 positions matching TRBD2. The V and J ends lost 3 bases and 0 bases, in that order; junction bases with no gene match: 8. Germline CDR1 reads DFQATT; CDR2 reads SNEGSKA (reference sequence). The CDR3 loop spans 17 amino acids. The CDR3 coding sequence is TGCAGTGCTAGGGCTAGCGGGGGAGGGGTAGCCAAAAACATTCAGTACTTC. This translates into CSARASGGGVAKNIQYF.

V usage is TRBV14 and J usage is TRBJ2-1; TRBD2 agrees at 8 bases. The V and J ends lost 4 bases and 2 bases, in that order; junction bases with no gene match: 7. Germline CDR1 reads SGHDN; CDR2 reads FVKESK. There are 16 residues in the CDR3. CDR3 in DNA: TGTGCCAGCAGCCTAAGTAGCGGGGAGACCTACAATGAGCAGTTCTTC. This encodes CASSLSSGETYNEQFF. The full variable domain, completed using reference TRBV14 and TRBJ2-1, is EAGVTQFPSHSVIEKGQTVTLRCDPISGHDNLYWYRRVMGKEIKFLLHFVKESKQDESGMPNNRFLAERTGGTYSTLKVQPAELEDSGVYFCASSLSSGETYNEQFFGPGTRLTVL.

This clonotype was detected many times. The V and J genes are TRBV6-2 or TRBV6-3 and TRBJ2-5, with no clear D. The CDR3 sequence is 11 residues long. V lost 3 bases and J lost 5, with 4 bases in between. Per the germline V gene, CDR1 is MNHEY and CDR2 is SVGEGT. The CDR3 DNA sequence: TGTGCCAGCAGTTATGTGGAGACCCAGTACTTC. It encodes CASSYVETQYF.